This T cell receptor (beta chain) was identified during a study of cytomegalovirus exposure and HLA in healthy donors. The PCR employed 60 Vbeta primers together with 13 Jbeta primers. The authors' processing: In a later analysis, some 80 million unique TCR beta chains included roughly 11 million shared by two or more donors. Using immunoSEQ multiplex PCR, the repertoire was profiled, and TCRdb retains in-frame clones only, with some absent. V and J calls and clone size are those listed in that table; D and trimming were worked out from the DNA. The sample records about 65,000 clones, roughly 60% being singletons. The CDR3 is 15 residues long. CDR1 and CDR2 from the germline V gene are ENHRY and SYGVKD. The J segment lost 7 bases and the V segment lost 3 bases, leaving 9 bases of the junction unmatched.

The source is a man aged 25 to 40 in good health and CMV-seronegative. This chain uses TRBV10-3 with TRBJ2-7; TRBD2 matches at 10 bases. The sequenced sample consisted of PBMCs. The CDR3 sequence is CAISETSGGAFEQYF. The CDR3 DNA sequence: TGTGCCATCAGTGAAACAAGCGGGGGGGCCTTTGAGCAGTACTTC.